This T cell receptor beta chain derives from a study of blood T cells in healthy people across ages. Whole-study results and caveats: As age increased, TCR beta diversity per million T cells fell in a roughly linear fashion.

This clonotype has at least ten counts. Its matching antigen is unknown. The germline gives CDR1 SGHRS, CDR2 YFSETQ. The CDR3 covers 14 residues. Together with a sample-barcoded 5' primer, a J-beta primer mix was included in a second PCR lasting roughly 6 to 12 cycles. A single record per CDR3 protein comes from TCRdb applying MiXCR to the 5' RACE reads. This table holds approximately 820,000 distinct CDR3 sequences, 40% to 50% found once. The sequence was collected from a man aged 60 to 69 in good health. The rearrangement links TRBV5-1 to TRBJ2-5; D is unresolved. The J call may be incorrect, as the DNA end agrees better with TRBJ2-7. The sample comprised blood. Here the CDR3 DNA reads TGCGCCAGCAGCTTGGAAGAGGTTGTGGACGAGCAGTACTTC. Translation: CASSLEEVVDEQYF.